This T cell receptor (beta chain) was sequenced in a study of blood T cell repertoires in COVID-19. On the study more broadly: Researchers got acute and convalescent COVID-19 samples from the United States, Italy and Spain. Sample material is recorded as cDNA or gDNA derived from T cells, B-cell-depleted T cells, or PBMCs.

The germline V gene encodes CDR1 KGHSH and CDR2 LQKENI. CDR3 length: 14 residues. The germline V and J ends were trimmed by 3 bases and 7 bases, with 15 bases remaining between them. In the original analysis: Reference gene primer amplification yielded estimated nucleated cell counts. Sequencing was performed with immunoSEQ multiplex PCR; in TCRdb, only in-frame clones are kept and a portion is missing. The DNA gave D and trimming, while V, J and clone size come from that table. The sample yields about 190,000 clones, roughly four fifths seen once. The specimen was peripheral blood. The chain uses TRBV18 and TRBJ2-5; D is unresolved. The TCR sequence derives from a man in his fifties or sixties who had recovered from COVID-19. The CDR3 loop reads CASSPFDTAWTQYF. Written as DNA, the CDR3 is TGTGCCAGCTCACCGTTCGACACGGCGTGGACCCAGTACTTC. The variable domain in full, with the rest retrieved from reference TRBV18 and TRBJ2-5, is NAGVMQNPRHLVRRRGQEARLRCSPMKGHSHVYWYRQLPEEGLKFMVYLQKENIIDESGMPKERFSAEFPKEGPSILRIQQVVRGDSAAYFCASSPFDTAWTQYFGPGTRLLVL.